The text below deals with one T cell receptor (beta chain). These data are taken from a study of monozygotic twins with inflammatory bowel disease. From its re-call of the 5' RACE reads, TCRdb lists each CDR3 protein once, without DNA. The sample data list roughly 330,000 distinct CDR3 sequences. Researchers collected around 2.7 ml of blood per donor. The receptor's source is a human donor with ulcerative colitis or Crohn's disease, or a healthy co-twin of an affected twin (not recorded which). Sequenced input: blood.

The CDR3 region is CASSFPRGSRLNEQFF. The V and J genes are TRBV28 and TRBJ2-1; TCRdb designates TRBD2, a call that cannot be tested without DNA. This CDR3 is built from 16 residues. From germline, CDR1 is MDHEN and CDR2 SYDVKM.